The 3 T cell receptor beta chains below come from one sample, sequenced in a study of human CD8 memory T cell subsets. By UMI-labeled 5' RACE, the TCR beta libraries were made. TCRdb reprocessed the 5' RACE reads and keeps a single row for each CDR3 protein, giving no DNA. The repertoire table contains 9,000 to 15,000 distinct CDR3 sequences. The sequencing sample was made of CD8+ T cells from PBMCs. The receptors stem from a human donor in good health.

The chain combines TRBV7-8 with TRBJ2-5; TCRdb returns TRBD2, unconfirmable since there is no DNA. Germline assignment: CDR1 SGHVS and CDR2 FQNEAQ. The CDR3 is made up of 16 amino acids. CDR3 residues: CASSGGTAFLQETQYF.

The chain uses TRBV7-9 and TRBJ1-2; the TRBD1 assignment by TCRdb is unverifiable without DNA. Germline V gives CDR1 SEHNR, CDR2 FQNEAQ (reference sequence). This CDR3 has 15 amino acids. The CDR3 sequence: CASSSNRQGTYGYTF.

This clonotype is called medium-sized based on its frequency. The chain combines TRBV29-1 with TRBJ1-2; without DNA, the TCRdb call of TRBD1 cannot be checked. The V gene's germline CDR1 is SQVTM and CDR2 ANQGSEA. The CDR3 contains 12 residues. The CDR3 sequence is CSVRDSHPGYTF.